This TCR beta chain derives from a study of T cell responses to AZD1222 COVID-19 vaccine. Study observations and caveats: Only five to seven AZD1222 recipients were seropositive at baseline. Females outnumbered males among donors, who were mostly white British; clonal diversity was possibly underestimated.

Germline V gives CDR1 MDHEN, CDR2 SYDVKM. The CDR3 has 16 residues. The V and J ends lost 7 bases and 1 base, in that order; junction bases with no gene match: 11. Profiling relied on immunoSEQ multiplex PCR, and the TCRdb table lists in-frame clones only, not all of them. The sample records some 140,000 clones, 80% to 95% being singletons. Remarks on this clone: Antigen specificity is unknown.

The chain employs TRBV28 and TRBJ2-3, with TRBD2 matching over 7 bases. This TCR came from an adult who received the AZD1222 COVID-19 vaccine. The sequencing here drew on peripheral blood, taken 28 days after the second AZD1222 dose. CDR3 protein: CASTDWEGTRTDTQYF. CDR3 bases: TGTGCCAGCACCGACTGGGAGGGAACTCGCACAGATACGCAGTATTTT.